This T cell receptor beta chain appears in the sequencing data of a study of T cells in Graves' hyperthyroidism and ophthalmopathy (dated 2019 in TCRdb). Context from the whole study: Peripheral blood samples were taken at initial diagnosis, before any treatment was given. The 100 or so discovery patients were randomly split 7:3 into training and test sets. According to the paper, TCR Vbeta CDR3 sequencing was carried out on 135 peripheral blood samples, which came from under 50 ophthalmopathy, 80 or so hyperthyroidism and about 17 progressor patients. A discovery cohort of roughly 100 patients, 43 with Graves' ophthalmopathy and approximately 57 with stable Graves' hyperthyroidism, was used to find distinguishing TCR V-J signatures. After sampling, hyperthyroidism patients received methimazole starting at 30 mg daily, and ophthalmopathy patients received high-dose intravenous methylprednisolone. Whether ophthalmopathy could be predicted prospectively was tested in an independent validation cohort made up of under 20 hyperthyroidism patients plus 17 patients who later progressed to ophthalmopathy. Thyroid tissue and blood T-cell repertoires from six or seven Graves' hyperthyroidism patients were also compared in the study.

Hyperthyroidism patients were newly diagnosed, had a disease duration of under 2 months, and were aged 18 to 65 years. Any patient with an uncontrolled infection, another autoimmune disease, pregnancy or lactation was excluded. Clinical symptoms, serum thyroxine and TRAb, thyroid ultrasound, and orbital computed tomography formed the basis for the diagnoses. For progressor patients, blood was drawn at the first diagnosis of hyperthyroidism, before any ophthalmopathy symptoms had appeared. PBMCs were separated from 8 to 10 ml of fresh peripheral blood using Ficoll-Paque density gradient centrifugation. Patients classed as progressors first received a Graves' hyperthyroidism diagnosis and then went on to develop ophthalmopathy during follow-up. Total RNA was extracted using Trizol reagent, and RNA quality was assessed on an Agilent 2100 Bioanalyzer. CDR1 LGHNT and CDR2 FRNRAP were looked up in the germline V gene. The CDR3 spans 17 residues, from the cysteine through the phenylalanine. Solely the CDR3 DNA is kept, with 51 bases framed from the first base. Trimming costs V 4 bases and J 4 bases, and their ends lie 23 bases apart.

The paper's findings and limits, for the study overall: Most expanded thyroid clonotypes (frequency above 0.001) were also detected in blood, suggesting blood repertoires may reflect thyroid immune responses. Ophthalmopathy was separated from stable hyperthyroidism by a 13 V-J signature model, with 87.88% sensitivity and approximately 81% specificity obtained in cross-validation and 80%/75% obtained in testing. In validation, progression to ophthalmopathy was predicted by the model with nearly 71% sensitivity and 72.22% specificity, a median of around 6.5 months before onset. No statistical method was used to fix the sample size in advance, and group allocation was not hidden from the investigators.

This clonotype showed up many times. Which antigen it targets is not known. Qualities for individual bases were not recorded, and no much larger clone is one base off. TCR beta CDR3 regions were amplified from RNA transcripts. The first round of RT-PCR for the TCR CDR3 was performed with the HTBI primer set and the Qiagen OneStep RT-PCR kit. A second multiplex PCR round built the libraries, followed by size selection and purification. The libraries were sequenced on an Illumina HiSeq2000 using paired-end 100 bp reads. On the authors' methods: SOAPnuke was used to process the raw data, with reads discarded if the reads contained adapters or uncalled bases, had a mean Phred below 15, or lacked an exact constant-primer or identifier match. High-quality paired reads were merged using COPE v1.2.5, and each unique nucleotide sequence was defined as a clonotype. MiTCR v1.1 was used to align clonotypes to the IMGT TRBV, TRBD and TRBJ reference segments. The analysis was restricted to V-J combinations with a frequency above 0.0001, which together covered 98% to 99.2% of the repertoires. The TCS score was defined as F50 (clonal expansion) divided by E x V (chaos), with BLOSUM62-based TCRdist calculated between CDR3 peptides within each V-J. Welch's t-statistics and random forest reduced several hundred V-J features to 10 to 15, which were used in a naive Bayes classifier (R e1071). Clones were called with MiXCR by TCRdb after fastp trimmed the public reads at Q25, and only in-frame beta chains were retained. Each entry merges the rows of one CDR3 protein and shows their most common DNA and genes. The authors' filters were not applied to this entry. Within this sample are around 380,000 distinct CDR3 sequences, with approximately 15% of them counted one time only. The leading ten clones occupy less than 25% of the sample.

The TCR was taken from a man aged 25 to 40 with Graves' hyperthyroidism that later progressed to Graves' ophthalmopathy. In this chain, TRBV12-5 is recombined with TRBJ2-7; the D segment is perhaps TRBD1 or TRBD2, each sharing 6 matched bases. Sequencing was performed on blood. The DNA sequence is as follows: TGTGCTAGTGGTTCCCCCATCGCGTCGGGGGCGTGGTACGAGCAGTACTTC. The translation is CASGSPIASGAWYEQYF. Where the CDR3 stops, the reference TRBV12-5 and TRBJ2-7 genes take over; the full variable domain is DARVTQTPRHKVTEMGQEVTMRCQPILGHNTVFWYRQTMMQGLELLAYFRNRAPLDDSGMPKDRFSAEMPDATLATLKIQPSEPRDSAVYFCASGSPIASGAWYEQYFGPGTRLTVT.